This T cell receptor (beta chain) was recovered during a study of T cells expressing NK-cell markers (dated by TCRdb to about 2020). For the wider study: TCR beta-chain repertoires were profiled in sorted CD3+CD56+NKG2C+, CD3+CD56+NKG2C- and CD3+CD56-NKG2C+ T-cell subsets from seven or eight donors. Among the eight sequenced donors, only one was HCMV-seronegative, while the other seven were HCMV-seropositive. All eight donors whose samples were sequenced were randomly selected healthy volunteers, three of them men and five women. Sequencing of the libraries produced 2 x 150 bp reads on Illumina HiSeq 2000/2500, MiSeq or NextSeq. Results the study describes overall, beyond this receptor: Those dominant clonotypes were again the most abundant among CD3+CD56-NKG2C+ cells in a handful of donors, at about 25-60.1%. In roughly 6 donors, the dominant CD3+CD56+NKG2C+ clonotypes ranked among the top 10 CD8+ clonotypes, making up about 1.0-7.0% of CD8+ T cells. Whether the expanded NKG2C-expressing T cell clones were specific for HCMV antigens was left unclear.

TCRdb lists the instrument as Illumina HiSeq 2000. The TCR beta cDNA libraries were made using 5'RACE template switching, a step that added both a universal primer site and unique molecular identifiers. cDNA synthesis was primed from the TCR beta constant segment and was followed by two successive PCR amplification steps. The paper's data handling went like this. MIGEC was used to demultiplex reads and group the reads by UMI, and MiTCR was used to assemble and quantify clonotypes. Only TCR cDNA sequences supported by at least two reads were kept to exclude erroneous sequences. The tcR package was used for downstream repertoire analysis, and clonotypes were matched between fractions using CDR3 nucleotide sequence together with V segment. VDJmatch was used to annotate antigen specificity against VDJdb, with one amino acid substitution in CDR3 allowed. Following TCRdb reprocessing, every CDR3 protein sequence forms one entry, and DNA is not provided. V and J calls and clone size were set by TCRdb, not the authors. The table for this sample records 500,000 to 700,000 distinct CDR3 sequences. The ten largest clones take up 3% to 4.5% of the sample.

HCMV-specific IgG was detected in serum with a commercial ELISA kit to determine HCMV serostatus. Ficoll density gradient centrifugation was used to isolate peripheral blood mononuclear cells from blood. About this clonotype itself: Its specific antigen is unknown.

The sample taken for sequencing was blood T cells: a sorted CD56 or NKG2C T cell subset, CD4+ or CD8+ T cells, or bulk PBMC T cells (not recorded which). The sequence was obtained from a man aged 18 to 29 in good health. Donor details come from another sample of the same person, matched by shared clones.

The CDR3: CASSLDGRGNSYEQYF. The sequence is built from TRBV12-3 or TRBV12-4 and TRBJ2-7; the D call from TCRdb, TRBD1, cannot be confirmed without DNA. Counted from cysteine to phenylalanine, this CDR3 has 16 amino acids. The DNA is unrecorded.